This is a list of T cell receptor beta chains from one sample in a study of cytomegalovirus exposure and HLA in healthy donors. The assay was immunoSEQ multiplex PCR, and TCRdb's table has in-frame clones only and misses some. In the table there are about 160,000 clones, approximately 80% of which are singletons. The material sequenced was PBMCs. The receptors stem from a man younger than 35 in good health and CMV-seropositive. Each CDR3 is given with its conserved first and last residue. The D gene is left open where the match is weak. For some rows the clone size is stated as once, few or many, or as a class when expanded; others skip it.

CASSASMASGGVGETQYF	TGCGCCAGCAGCGCTTCGATGGCTAGCGGGGGGGTAGGGGAGACCCAGTACTTC	-	TRBD2	TRBV5-1	TRBJ2-5
CASSESSSGDGSYNEQFF	TGCGCCAGCAGTGAGTCGAGTTCAGGGGATGGCTCCTACAATGAGCAGTTCTTC	-	-	TRBV10-1	TRBJ2-1
CASGLYGGGLGSSTDTQYF	TGTGCTAGTGGTTTGTATGGTGGGGGACTAGGTTCTAGCACAGATACGCAGTATTTT	-	TRBD2	TRBV12-5	TRBJ2-3
CASSYRTSGAVEQYF	TGTGCCAGCAGTTACCGAACTAGCGGGGCGGTCGAGCAGTACTTC	once	TRBD2	TRBV6-5	TRBJ2-7
CASSLGAITDTQYF	TGTGCCAGCAGCTTGGGGGCCATCACAGATACGCAGTATTTT	-	-	TRBV5-6	TRBJ2-3
CASSEDLARTEAFF	TGTGCCAGCAGTGAAGACCTCGCTAGGACTGAAGCTTTCTTT	-	-	TRBV2	TRBJ1-1
CAWETSGGAWEQFF	TGTGCCTGGGAAACTAGCGGGGGGGCATGGGAGCAGTTCTTC	-	TRBD2	TRBV30	TRBJ2-1
CASSRSSYEQYF	TGTGCCAGCTCCCGTAGCTCCTACGAGCAGTACTTC	-	-	TRBV18	TRBJ2-7
CASSSQTGSSEKLFF	TGTGCCAGCAGCTCCCAGACAGGGTCGAGTGAAAAACTGTTTTTT	-	TRBD1	TRBV5-4	TRBJ1-4
CTSSQVGDRTYYEQYF	TGCACCAGCAGCCAAGTAGGGGACAGGACTTACTACGAGCAGTACTTC	few	-	TRBV1	TRBJ2-7
CASSVRQGRGYTF	TGTGCCAGCAGTGTGAGACAGGGCCGTGGCTACACCTTC	-	TRBD1	TRBV27	TRBJ1-2
CASSPRGQGGTDTQYF	TGTGCCAGTAGTCCAAGGGGACAGGGAGGGACAGATACGCAGTATTTT	-	TRBD1	TRBV19	TRBJ2-3
CASSLGVGGAVTGELFF	TGCGCCAGCAGCTTGGGGGTCGGGGGGGCCGTCACCGGGGAGCTGTTTTTT	-	TRBD2	TRBV5-1	TRBJ2-2
CASSPLGGEPQETQYF	TGTGCCAGCAGCCCCCTCGGAGGGGAGCCCCAAGAGACCCAGTACTTC	-	-	TRBV5-4	TRBJ2-5
CASSVVGTAQETQYF	TGTGCCAGCAGTGTGGTGGGGACAGCCCAAGAGACCCAGTACTTC	-	TRBD1	TRBV9	TRBJ2-5
CASSIGISDRAEETQYF	TGCGCCAGCAGCATTGGTATCTCGGACAGGGCTGAGGAGACCCAGTACTTC	-	TRBD1	TRBV5-1	TRBJ2-5
CASSLVTGSSYEQYF	TGTGCCAGCAGCTTGGTGACAGGGAGCTCCTACGAGCAGTACTTC	-	TRBD1	TRBV7-2	TRBJ2-7
CASSLDSPYEQYF	TGTGCCAGCAGCTTAGACAGCCCCTACGAGCAGTACTTC	-	-	TRBV11-1	TRBJ2-7
CASSAGSSYNEQFF	TGTGCCAGTAGCGCCGGGAGCTCCTACAATGAGCAGTTCTTC	-	-	TRBV2	TRBJ2-1
CSVGTFKETQYF	TGCAGCGTTGGGACTTTTAAAGAGACCCAGTACTTC	once	-	TRBV29-1	TRBJ2-5
CASSPRLAGGITDTQYF	TGTGCCAGCAGTCCGCGACTAGCGGGGGGCATCACAGATACGCAGTATTTT	-	TRBD2	TRBV27	TRBJ2-3
CAWRAPPHYGYTF	TGTGCCTGGAGGGCCCCACCCCACTATGGCTACACCTTC	once	-	TRBV30	TRBJ1-2
CASSLDRPGKSPLHF	TGTGCCAGCAGTCTGGACAGGCCAGGGAAATCACCCCTCCACTTT	-	TRBD1	TRBV27	TRBJ1-6
CASSLELAGNEQFF	TGTGCCAGCAGCTTGGAACTAGCGGGGAATGAGCAGTTCTTC	-	TRBD2	TRBV5-4	TRBJ2-1
CAWSVLGIYGYTF	TGTGCCTGGAGTGTACTAGGTATCTATGGCTACACCTTC	-	-	TRBV30	TRBJ1-2
CASSEASGAGQGAINSPLHF	TGTGCCAGCAGTGAAGCTTCCGGGGCGGGACAGGGGGCGATTAATTCACCCCTCCACTTT	-	TRBD1	TRBV2	TRBJ1-6
CASSFQGTNYGYTF	TGTGCCAGCAGTTTCCAGGGAACTAACTATGGCTACACCTTC	-	-	TRBV6-5	TRBJ1-2
CASQGGGNQPQHF	TGTGCCAGCCAGGGGGGAGGCAATCAGCCCCAGCATTTT	-	TRBD1	TRBV6-5	TRBJ1-5
CASSLVGQAGGPFKNIQYF	TGTGCCAGCAGCTTAGTTGGGCAAGCGGGAGGGCCTTTCAAAAACATTCAGTACTTC	once	TRBD2	TRBV7-9	TRBJ2-4
CASSLPGLGGRDEQFF	TGTGCCAGCAGCTTACCGGGCCTCGGGGGGAGGGATGAGCAGTTCTTC	-	TRBD2	TRBV7-2	TRBJ2-1
CASSLDPGGTNEKLFF	TGCGCCAGCAGCCTGGACCCAGGGGGCACTAATGAAAAACTGTTTTTT	-	TRBD1	TRBV4-3	TRBJ1-4
CASSLYSSYEQYF	TGTGCCAGCAGTTTATACAGCTCCTACGAGCAGTACTTC	few	-	TRBV27	TRBJ2-7
CASSLDGNEQFF	TGCGCCAGCAGCTTGGACGGCAATGAGCAGTTCTTC	-	-	TRBV5-1	TRBJ2-1
CASSLSRDRGPYEQYF	TGTGCCAGCAGCTTATCAAGGGACAGGGGGCCCTACGAGCAGTACTTC	few	TRBD1	TRBV7-9	TRBJ2-7
CASSPDSSGNTIYF	TGTGCCAGCAGCCCGGACAGCTCTGGAAACACCATATATTTT	-	-	TRBV7-9	TRBJ1-3
CASSEPVVEKLFF	TGTGCCAGCAGTGAACCGGTGGTTGAAAAACTGTTTTTT	-	-	TRBV2	TRBJ1-4
CASSLDLNQPQHF	TGTGCCAGCAGCTTAGATCTAAATCAGCCCCAGCATTTT	-	-	TRBV7-2	TRBJ1-5
CASRRTYSFELFF	TGTGCCAGCAGGAGGACTTACTCTTTCGAGCTGTTTTTT	-	-	TRBV2	TRBJ2-2
CASSLYGNTIYF	TGTGCCAGCAGCCTGTATGGAAACACCATATATTTT	once	-	TRBV9	TRBJ1-3
CASSLGAGGYEKLFF	TGTGCCAGCAGCTTAGGCGCAGGGGGATACGAAAAACTGTTTTTT	-	TRBD1	TRBV7-9	TRBJ1-4
CASSHYRGQSRDTDTQYF	TGTGCCAGCAGCCACTACCGAGGACAGTCTCGAGACACAGATACGCAGTATTTT	once	-	TRBV14	TRBJ2-3
CASSFSSGGAKTDTQYF	TGTGCCAGCAGTTTTTCTAGCGGGGGGGCTAAAACAGATACGCAGTATTTT	once	TRBD2	TRBV27	TRBJ2-3
CASSLETGTFGYGYTF	TGCGCCAGCAGCTTGGAGACAGGGACGTTTGGCTATGGCTACACCTTC	-	TRBD1	TRBV5-1	TRBJ1-2
CASSPYGMRPEQYF	TGTGCCAGTAGCCCCTACGGGATGCGCCCAGAGCAGTACTTC	-	-	TRBV19	TRBJ2-7
CASSSTGTDTGELFF	TGTGCCAGCAGCTCTACAGGGACGGACACCGGGGAGCTGTTTTTT	few	-	TRBV11-3	TRBJ2-2
CASSLQGVESPLHF	TGTGCCAGCAGCCTACAGGGGGTGGAATCACCCCTCCACTTT	-	TRBD1	TRBV7-3	TRBJ1-6
CASSLGDRPTGF	TGTGCCAGCAGTTTGGGAGACAGGCCGACCGGGTTT	-	-	TRBV6-6	TRBJ1-1
CASSRGRDRAQYF	TGTGCCAGCAGCCGAGGGCGGGACCGGGCCCAGTACTTC	once	-	TRBV2	TRBJ2-5
CACNTASAGGELFF	TGTGCCTGTAACACCGCTAGCGCGGGCGGGGAGCTGTTTTTT	-	-	TRBV30	TRBJ2-2
CASSLVGGRDRTEAFF	TGTGCCAGCAGCTTAGTCGGTGGCAGGGACAGGACTGAAGCTTTCTTT	-	TRBD1	TRBV11-2	TRBJ1-1
CASSLRDRGYGYTF	TGTGCCAGTAGTTTACGGGACAGAGGCTATGGCTACACCTTC	once	TRBD1	TRBV19	TRBJ1-2
CASSSTGFVSTDTQYF	TGTGCCAGCAGTTCCACAGGGTTTGTGTCCACAGATACGCAGTATTTT	once	-	TRBV27	TRBJ2-3
CATSNGNEAQHF	TGTGCCACCTCGAACGGCAATGAGGCCCAGCATTTT	-	-	TRBV18	TRBJ1-5
CATGPAFF	TGTGCCACAGGTCCAGCCTTCTTT	-	-	TRBV11-3	TRBJ1-1
CASEEEGDLYEQYF	TGTGCCAGCGAAGAGGAGGGAGACCTCTACGAGCAGTACTTC	-	-	TRBV2	TRBJ2-7